These T cell receptor beta chains were read from a single sample in a study of post-analysis software for immune sequencing data. TCRdb fed the PCR reads into MiXCR, producing one record per CDR3 protein. Among approximately 770,000 distinct CDR3 sequences, 46% were seen once, and the ten largest hold roughly 4.9%. The sample comprised blood. The receptors come from a girl aged 5 to 17 with multiple sclerosis. CDR3s leave out the opening cysteine and the closing phenylalanine or tryptophan.

length	V	J	CDR3
10	TRBV6-5	TRBJ2-1	ASSRRGDEQF
12	TRBV20-1	TRBJ2-7	SARATPPSYEQY
9	TRBV12-3/TRBV12-4	TRBJ2-3	ASSNLDTQY
13	TRBV11-2	TRBJ2-4	ASSRQGAAKNIQY
7	TRBV3-1	TRBJ2-1	ASRCEQF
12	TRBV7-2	TRBJ2-7	ASSLAPGQYEQY
12	TRBV27	NA	ASRRGTGTYEQY
10	TRBV20-1	TRBJ2-1	SALREGNEQF
12	TRBV12-3/TRBV12-4	TRBJ2-2	ASSADRNTGELF
12	TRBV9	TRBJ2-7	ASSVGGITYEQY
15	TRBV4-3	TRBJ2-5	ASSQDTAGGPLETQY
14	TRBV2	TRBJ2-3	ASSEADTGVTDTQY
11	TRBV13	TRBJ2-1	ASSSYGGDEQF
14	TRBV27	TRBJ1-1	ASSFLSGRTNTEAF
11	TRBV4-2	TRBJ1-1	ASSQGGGGEAF